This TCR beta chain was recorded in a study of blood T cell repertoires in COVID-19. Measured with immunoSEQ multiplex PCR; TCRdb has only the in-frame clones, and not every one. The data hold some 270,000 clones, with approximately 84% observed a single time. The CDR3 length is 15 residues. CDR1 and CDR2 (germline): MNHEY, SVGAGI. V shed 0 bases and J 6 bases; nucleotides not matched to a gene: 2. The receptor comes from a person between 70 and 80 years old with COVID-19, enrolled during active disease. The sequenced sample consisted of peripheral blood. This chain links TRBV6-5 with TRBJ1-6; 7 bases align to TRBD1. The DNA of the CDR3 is TGTGCCAGCAGTTACTCGACAGGGCCTAATTCACCCCTCCACTTT. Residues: CASSYSTGPNSPLHF.